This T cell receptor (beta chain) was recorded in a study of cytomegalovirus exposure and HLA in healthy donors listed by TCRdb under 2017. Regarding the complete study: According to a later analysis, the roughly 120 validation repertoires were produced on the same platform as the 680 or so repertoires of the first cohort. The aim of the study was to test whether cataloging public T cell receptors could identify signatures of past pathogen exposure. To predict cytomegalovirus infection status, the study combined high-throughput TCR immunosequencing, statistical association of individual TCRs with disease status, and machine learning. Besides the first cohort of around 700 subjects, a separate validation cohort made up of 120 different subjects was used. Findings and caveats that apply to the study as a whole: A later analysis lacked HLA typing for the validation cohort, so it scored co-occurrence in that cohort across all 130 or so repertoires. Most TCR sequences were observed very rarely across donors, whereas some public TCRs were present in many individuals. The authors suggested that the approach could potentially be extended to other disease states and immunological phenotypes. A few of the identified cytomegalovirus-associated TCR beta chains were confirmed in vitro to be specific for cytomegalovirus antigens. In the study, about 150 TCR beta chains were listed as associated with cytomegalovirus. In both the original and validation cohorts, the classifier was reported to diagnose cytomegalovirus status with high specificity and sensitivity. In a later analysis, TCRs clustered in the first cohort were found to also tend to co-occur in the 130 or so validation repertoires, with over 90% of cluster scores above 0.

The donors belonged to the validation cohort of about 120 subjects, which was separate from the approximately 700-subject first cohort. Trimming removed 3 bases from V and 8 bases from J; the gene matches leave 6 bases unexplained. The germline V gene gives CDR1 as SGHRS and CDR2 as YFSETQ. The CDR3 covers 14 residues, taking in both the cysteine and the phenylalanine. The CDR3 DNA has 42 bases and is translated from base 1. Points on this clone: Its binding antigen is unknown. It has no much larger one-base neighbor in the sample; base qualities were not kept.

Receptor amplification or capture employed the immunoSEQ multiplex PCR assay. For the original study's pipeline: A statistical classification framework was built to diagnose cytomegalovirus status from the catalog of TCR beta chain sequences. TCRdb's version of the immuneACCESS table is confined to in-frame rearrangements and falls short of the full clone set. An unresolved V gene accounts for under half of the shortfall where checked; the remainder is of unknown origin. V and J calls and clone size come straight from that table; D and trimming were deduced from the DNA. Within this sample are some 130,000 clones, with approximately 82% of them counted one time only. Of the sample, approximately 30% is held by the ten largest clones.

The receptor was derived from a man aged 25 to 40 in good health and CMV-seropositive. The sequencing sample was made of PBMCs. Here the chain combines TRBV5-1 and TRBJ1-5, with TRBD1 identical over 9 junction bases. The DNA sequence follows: TGCGCCAGCAGCTCCACAGGGGGCGGCGAGCCCCAGCATTTT. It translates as CASSSTGGGEPQHF.